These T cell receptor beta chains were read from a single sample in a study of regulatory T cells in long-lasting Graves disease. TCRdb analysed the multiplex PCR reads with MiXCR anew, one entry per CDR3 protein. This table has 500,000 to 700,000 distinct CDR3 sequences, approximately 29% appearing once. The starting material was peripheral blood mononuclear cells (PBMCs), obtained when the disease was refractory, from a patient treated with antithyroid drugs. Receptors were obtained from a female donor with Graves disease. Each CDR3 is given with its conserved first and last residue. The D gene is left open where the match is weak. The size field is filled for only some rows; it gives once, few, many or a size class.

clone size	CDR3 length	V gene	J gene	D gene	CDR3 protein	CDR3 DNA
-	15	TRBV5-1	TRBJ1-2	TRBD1	CASSSTPQGWNGYTF	TGCGCCAGCAGCTCCACCCCACAGGGGTGGAATGGCTACACCTTC
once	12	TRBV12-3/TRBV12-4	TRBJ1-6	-	CASSFKGAPLHF	TGTGCCAGCAGTTTCAAGGGTGCACCCCTCCACTTT
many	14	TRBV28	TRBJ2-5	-	CASRHPGDMRTQYF	TGTGCCAGCAGACATCCGGGGGACATGAGGACCCAGTACTTC
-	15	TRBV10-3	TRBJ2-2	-	CAIRSPAANTGELFF	TGTGCCATCAGGAGCCCAGCGGCTAACACCGGGGAGCTGTTTTTT
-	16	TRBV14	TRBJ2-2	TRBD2	CASNPGYGGSSGELFF	TGTGCCAGCAACCCGGGGTACGGCGGGAGCTCCGGGGAGCTGTTTTTT
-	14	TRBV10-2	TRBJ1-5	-	CASSEVGGVEPQHF	TGCGCCAGCAGTGAGGTAGGAGGCGTGGAGCCCCAGCATTTT
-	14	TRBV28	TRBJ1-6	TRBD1	CASGWDSGNSPLHF	TGTGCCAGCGGTTGGGACAGCGGAAATTCACCCCTCCACTTT
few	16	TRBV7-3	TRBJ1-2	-	CASSSSGTPGDYGYTF	TGTGCCAGCAGCTCGAGCGGGACACCTGGAGACTATGGCTACACCTTC
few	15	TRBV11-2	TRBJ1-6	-	CASRRGSSYNSPLHF	TGTGCCAGCAGGCGAGGGAGCTCCTATAATTCACCCCTCCACTTT
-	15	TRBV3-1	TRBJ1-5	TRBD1	CASSQETGGRQPQHF	TGTGCCAGCAGCCAAGAGACAGGGGGACGACAGCCCCAGCATTTT
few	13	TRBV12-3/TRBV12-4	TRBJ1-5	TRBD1	CATRDRVNQPQHF	TGTGCCACCCGGGACAGGGTCAATCAGCCCCAGCATTTT